This TCR beta chain emerged from a study of T-cell memory formation after mild COVID-19. Broader study findings: Prior to infection, memory already included some responding clones, suggesting cross-reactive memory joined. From day 15 to 85, contracting clones were balanced between CD4 and CD8, whereas later expanders leaned toward CD4+.

The germline CDR1 and CDR2 sequences are SGHDN and FVKESK. V lost 4 bases to trimming and J lost 5 bases, with 15 bases between them. This CDR3 is built from 16 residues. Concerning this clonotype itself: As yet, its antigen is unknown.

TCRdb re-called the 5' RACE reads through MiXCR, storing one row per CDR3 protein. In the table there are about 560,000 distinct CDR3 sequences, less than 25% of which are singletons. The receptor was isolated from an adult woman who had mild COVID-19 (a few samples of this study predate the infection). Cell type and time point are not known. The material sequenced was PBMCs or a T cell subset sorted from them (not recorded which). The chain employs TRBV14 and TRBJ2-6, with D unresolved. CDR3 coding DNA: TGTGCCAGCAGCCCGGAACTCCTAGGCAGGGCCAACGTCCTGACTTTC. Protein: CASSPELLGRANVLTF.